This T cell receptor (beta chain) was sequenced for a study of control samples from healthy donors and cancer patients. Germline V CDR1 and CDR2: LNHNV, YYDKDF (reference sequence). Trimming stripped 2 bases from V and 8 bases from J, with 18 bases between. The CDR3 spans 15 residues. Here immunoSEQ multiplex PCR was the method, and the copy in TCRdb shows in-frame clones only, minus some. The sample contains more than 95,000 clones, over 90% of which appear only once. The chain recombines TRBV15 with TRBJ1-1; D uncertain. The source material was blood. The clonotype originates from a man between 18 and 29 years old in good health. The CDR3 loop is CATSRNPASVDEAFF. The CDR3 nucleotides are TGTGCCACCAGCAGAAACCCGGCTTCTGTAGACGAAGCTTTCTTT. Full variable domain (remainder filled in from reference TRBV15 and TRBJ1-1): DAMVIQNPRYQVTQFGKPVTLSCSQTLNHNVMYWYQQKSSQAPKLLFHYYDKDFNNEADTPDNFQSRRPNTSFCFLDIRSPGLGDTAMYLCATSRNPASVDEAFFGQGTRLTVV.